These 28 T cell receptor beta chains share one sample of origin, sequenced in a study of post-analysis software for immune sequencing data. Study results and limitations: TRBV5-6, TRBV5-1 and TRBV20-1 were among a few TRBV segments more frequent in patients than controls.

The antigens of these receptors remain unknown. Unique molecular identifiers were carried by the TCR beta cDNA libraries. Each CDR3 protein is one row after TCRdb ran MiXCR on the PCR reads. The profile shows roughly 410,000 distinct CDR3 sequences, roughly 35% of them singletons. The specimen was blood. The origin of the receptors is a girl aged 5 to 17 with multiple sclerosis.

The chain combines TRBV7-2 with TRBJ1-6; no definite D call. This CDR3 has 14 amino acids. V was clipped by 1 base and J by 5 bases, with 6 bases between them. Germline-derived CDR1 and CDR2 are SGHTA and FQGNSA. The CDR3 DNA is TGTGCCAGCAGCTTAGTTGGGAATAATTCACCCCTCCACTTT. Translating it yields CASSLVGNNSPLHF.

This clonotype appeared many times. This rearrangement joins TRBV18 to TRBJ2-1; no clear D gene. CDR3 length: 13 amino acids. Between the trimmed V and J ends, which lost 5 bases and 3 bases, there was a span of 8 bases. Germline values: CDR1 KGHSH, CDR2 LQKENI. In DNA, the CDR3 is TGTGCCAGCTCATCGGCGCGCTACAATGAGCAGTTCTTC. Amino acid sequence: CASSSARYNEQFF.

This clonotype was picked up a small number of times. Possible read error: a much larger clone is one base away. The chain carries TRBV12-3 or TRBV12-4 and TRBJ2-3; D is possibly TRBD1 or TRBD2 (5 bases each). The CDR3 has 15 amino acids. DNA for the CDR3: TGTGCCAGCAGTTTACAGGGTGGGAGCACAGATATGCAGTATTTT. The encoded protein is CASSLQGGSTDMQYF.

This clonotype showed up just a few times. This chain uses TRBV20-1 with TRBJ2-7; TRBD1 agrees at 8 bases. V shed 6 bases and J 3 bases; nucleotides not matched to a gene: 4. The CDR3 consists of 12 residues. Per germline, CDR1 DFQATT and CDR2 SNEGSKA (reference sequence). The CDR3 coding sequence is TGCAGTGCAAACGGACAGGGCTACGAGCAGTACTTC. Translated: CSANGQGYEQYF.

V is TRBV7-9 and J is TRBJ1-2, with 9 bases matching TRBD1. CDR1 and CDR2 from the germline V gene are SEHNR and FQNEAQ (reference sequence). The CDR3 extends over 14 amino acids. Germline trimming cut 5 bases from V and 6 bases from J; bases unmatched to any gene: 7. The DNA of the CDR3 is TGTGCCAGCAGCCCGGGACAGGGTACCCATGGCTACACCTTC. Its translation is CASSPGQGTHGYTF.

This chain links TRBV5-1 with TRBJ2-4; 8 nucleotides agree with TRBD1. CDR3 size: 19 residues. The ends lost 1 base at V and 0 bases at J; junction bases unmatched: 12. Germline assignment: CDR1 SGHRS and CDR2 YFSETQ. The CDR3 reads CASSLNPGQAPLAKNIQYF. CDR3 coding DNA: TGCGCCAGCAGCTTGAACCCGGGACAGGCTCCACTAGCCAAAAACATTCAGTACTTC.

The chain links TRBV20-1 to TRBJ1-5; the D is unclear. This CDR3 region has 12 residues. V was trimmed by 0 bases and J by 5 bases, leaving 5 bases between them. CDR1 and CDR2 from the germline V gene are DFQATT and SNEGSKA (reference sequence). Written as DNA, the CDR3 is TGCAGTGCTAGAGATTCGGATCAGCCCCAGCATTTT. Translated, it gives CSARDSDQPQHF.

Comment on this clonotype: Compared with germline, one end of the junction differs, possibly owing to a read error. The chain uses TRBV20-1 and TRBJ1-1, with 9 bases that match TRBD1. Germline CDR1 and CDR2: DFQATT and SNEGSKA (reference sequence). The CDR3 is 16 residues long. CDR3 loop: CGAPTTGGRLNTEAFF. CDR3 coding DNA: TGCGGTGCACCCACGACAGGGGGGCGTCTGAACACTGAAGCTTTCTTT.

This chain joins TRBV7-2 and TRBJ2-2; D not certain. The V end lost 8 bases, the J end lost 0 bases, and 10 bases lay between the germline ends. In germline, CDR1 is SGHTA, CDR2 FQGNSA. The CDR3 runs 14 residues. The CDR3 DNA follows: TGTGCCAGCGGGCAGGCCACGAACACCGGGGAGCTGTTTTTT. Its protein product is CASGQATNTGELFF.

With regard to this clonotype: This may come from a read error, since a much larger clone is one base off. The CDR3 nucleotides read TGCAGGGCCAGGACCTCTCAAGAGACCCAGTACTTC. Encoded protein: CRARTSQETQYF. The V and J genes are TRBV20-1 and TRBJ2-5; D is uncertain. This CDR3 spans 12 amino acids. In germline, CDR1 is DFQATT, CDR2 SNEGSKA (reference sequence).

CDR3 DNA sequence: TGTGCCAGCAGTTCGAGACTAGCGGGGAAAGAGACCCAGTACTTC. The encoded protein is CASSSRLAGKETQYF. The chain has TRBV7-2 and TRBJ2-7; 11 nucleotides agree with TRBD2. The J call may be faulty, since TRBJ2-5 better matches the DNA end. CDR1 is SGHTA and CDR2 is FQGNSA in the germline V gene. The CDR3 has 15 amino acids.

The chain is built from TRBV9 and TRBJ2-4; 7 bases are shared with TRBD1. The J call may not be correct, given that the DNA end is closer to TRBJ2-7. The CDR3 has 14 amino acids. The germline V gene has CDR1 SGDLS and CDR2 YYNGEE. In nucleotides, the CDR3 is TGTGCCAGCAGCCCCAGACAGGGTGATTACGAGCAGTACTTC. Encoded protein: CASSPRQGDYEQYF.

The chain links TRBV5-1 to TRBJ2-7, with D possibly TRBD2 on 6 matching bases. The CDR3 runs 15 residues. Germline V gene data show CDR1 as SGHRS and CDR2 as YFSETQ. The V end lost 4 bases, the J end lost 0 bases, and 14 bases lay between the germline ends. CDR3 nucleotide sequence: TGCGCCAGCAGCCTAGATCCGGGACTCTCCTACGAGCAGTACTTC. Its protein product is CASSLDPGLSYEQYF. The entire variable domain, with the rest obtained from reference TRBV5-1 and TRBJ2-7, is as follows: KAGVTQTPRYLIKTRGQQVTLSCSPISGHRSVSWYQQTPGQGLQFLFEYFSETQRNKGNFPGRFSGRQFSNSRSEMNVSTLELGDSALYLCASSLDPGLSYEQYFGPGTRLTVT.

The rearrangement uses TRBV20-1 and TRBJ2-5; D gene unclear. V was clipped by 4 bases and J by 5 bases, with 14 bases between them. The CDR3 contains 13 residues. CDR1 is DFQATT, CDR2 SNEGSKA, per germline (reference sequence). CDR3 amino acids: CSATAGLFETQYF. The CDR3, as DNA: TGCAGTGCTACCGCCGGCCTGTTCGAGACCCAGTACTTC.

The CDR3 sequence: CASSYSGGEAFF. In nucleotides, the CDR3 is TGTGCCAGCAGTTACTCGGGGGGGGAAGCTTTCTTT. This chain links TRBV6-5 with TRBJ1-1, with a weak D call TRBD1 (5 bases). The V gene lost 0 bases and the J gene lost 8 bases, with 7 bases spanning the gap. This CDR3 has 12 residues. Germline V gene lookup returns CDR1 MNHEY and CDR2 SVGAGI.

J is TRBJ2-3 and V is TRBV5-4; the match to TRBD1 covers 10 bases. Losses at the gene ends were 3 bases for V and 4 bases for J; bases not matched to a gene: 14. This CDR3 has 18 amino acids. CDR1 is SGHNT, CDR2 YYREEE, per germline (reference sequence). CDR3 sequence (DNA): TGTGCCAGCAGCTCGCTAGTCGGGACAGGGGTTAGGGCAGATACGCAGTATTTT. The encoded protein is CASSSLVGTGVRADTQYF.

This chain joins TRBV5-1 and TRBJ1-2, with D unclear. The CDR3 covers 13 residues. Germline values: CDR1 SGHRS, CDR2 YFSETQ. V gave up 4 bases and J gave up 0 bases, with 7 bases separating them. CDR3 nucleotide sequence: TGCGCCAGCAGCCGAAATTCTAACTATGGCTACACCTTC. Amino acids: CASSRNSNYGYTF.

This rearrangement joins TRBV9 to TRBJ1-1, with a possible D match to TRBD1 (5 bases). This CDR3 is 15 amino acids long. Germline lookup yields CDR1 SGDLS and CDR2 YYNGEE. V was clipped by 3 bases and J by 5 bases, with 17 bases between them. The CDR3 sequence: CASSETGGTWTEAFF. CDR3 DNA: TGTGCCAGCAGCGAAACCGGGGGAACGTGGACTGAAGCTTTCTTT.

This clonotype was found a few times. The rearrangement joins TRBV5-1 to TRBJ2-2; D uncertain. The ends were cut back, 1 base at V and 1 base at J, with 8 bases in the middle. This CDR3 has 15 amino acids. The V gene's germline CDR1 is SGHRS and CDR2 YFSETQ. This CDR3 is CASSLTPLNTGELFF. The CDR3 DNA reads TGCGCCAGCAGCTTGACCCCCTTGAACACCGGGGAGCTGTTTTTT.

The V gene is TRBV27, the J gene TRBJ2-7; TRBD1 agrees at 9 bases. The CDR3 runs 14 residues. CDR1 and CDR2 from the germline V gene are MNHEY and SMNVEV (reference sequence). V trimming: 7 bases; J trimming: 3 bases; junction bases outside the gene matches: 7. This CDR3 reads CASTGQGRHYEQYF. In nucleotides, the CDR3 is TGTGCCAGCACGGGACAGGGACGACACTACGAGCAGTACTTC.

With respect to this clonotype: A junction end diverges from the germline sequence, so it may reflect a read error. The genes are TRBV6-6 and TRBJ2-1, with a weak D call TRBD2 (6 bases). The CDR3 length is 14 residues. Germline-derived CDR1 and CDR2 are MNHNY and SVGAGI (reference sequence). The DNA of the CDR3 is TGTGCCAGCAGTTACCCGGGACTCTACAATGAGCAATTCTTC. Its translation is CASSYPGLYNEQFF.

The gene calls are TRBV10-3 and TRBJ2-3; D is possibly TRBD2 (6 bases). In germline, CDR1 is ENHRY, CDR2 SYGVKD. The CDR3 runs to 17 residues. Between the trimmed V and J ends, which lost 0 bases and 0 bases, there was a span of 13 bases. Here the CDR3 reads CAISESLAGTSTDTQYF. The CDR3 DNA follows: TGTGCCATCAGTGAGTCGTTGGCGGGAACAAGCACAGATACGCAGTATTTT.

This chain links TRBV4-1 with TRBJ2-3; 9 bases fit TRBD2. Germline-derived CDR1 and CDR2 are MGHRA and YSYEKL. V lost 1 base to trimming and J lost 6 bases; unmatched junction nucleotides: 5. The CDR3 has 15 residues. CDR3 nucleotide sequence: TGCGCCAGCAGCCAAGTATCCCTAGCGGGGGATACGCAGTATTTT. This encodes CASSQVSLAGDTQYF.

The chain joins TRBV2 to TRBJ2-5; D is unclear. The V gene lost 4 bases and the J gene lost 4 bases, with 13 bases spanning the gap. CDR3 size: 14 residues. The germline CDR1 and CDR2 sequences are SNHLY and FYNNEI. For the CDR3, the DNA is TGTGCCAGCAGTGGGACCCTGGCGGTAGAGACCCAGTACTTC. Translated: CASSGTLAVETQYF.

This clonotype was picked up many times. The CDR3 spells CAISPVDGTYNSPLHF. DNA for the CDR3: TGTGCCATCAGCCCCGTCGACGGTACCTATAATTCACCCCTCCACTTT. The J gene is TRBJ1-6, the V gene TRBV10-3; D unresolved. From germline, CDR1 is ENHRY and CDR2 SYGVKD. The V end lost 6 bases, the J end lost 2 bases, and 14 bases lay between the germline ends. The CDR3 is 16 residues long.

In its sample, this clonotype was seen a few times. The V gene is TRBV20-1, the J gene TRBJ1-2; D ambiguous. V shed 5 bases and J shed 4 bases, with 20 bases lying between them. CDR3 length: 15 residues. Germline CDR1 is DFQATT and CDR2 is SNEGSKA (reference sequence). The CDR3 DNA sequence: TGCAGTGCTTGGACCGGAAACACCGTAATCTATGGCTACACCTTC. Translated, it gives CSAWTGNTVIYGYTF.

This chain connects TRBV12-3 or TRBV12-4 to TRBJ2-1, with 8 bases fitting TRBD2. Trimming cost V 6 bases and J 7 bases; bases outside gene matches: 8. The CDR3 extends over 14 amino acids. The CDR3 region is CASRSGTSNNEQFF. CDR3 nucleotides: TGTGCCAGCAGGTCGGGGACTAGTAATAATGAGCAGTTCTTC.

This clonotype has only one observation. One end of the junction fails to match germline, which may point to a read error. The J gene is TRBJ2-6, the V gene TRBV6-2 or TRBV6-3; 9 positions match TRBD1. This CDR3 is built from 18 residues. Germline V gene data show CDR1 as MNHEY and CDR2 as SVGEGT. The CDR3 nucleotides are TGTGCCAGCAGTTACGGCGGGACAGGGTACTCTGGGACCAACGTCCTGACTTTC. Encoded protein: CASSYGGTGYSGTNVLTF.